This T cell receptor beta chain is from a study of Siglec-9 on CD8 T cells in melanoma. The study's findings and limits: An effector memory CD8+ subset marked by Siglec-9 reportedly appeared to gather in melanoma.

With regard to this clone: What it binds is not known.

Germline CDR1 reads SGHRS; CDR2 reads YFSETQ. J was trimmed by 2 bases and V by 5 bases; bases with no gene match: 0. The CDR3 runs to 13 residues. Measured with immunoSEQ multiplex PCR; TCRdb has only the in-frame clones, and not every one. Seen here are roughly 35,000 clones, roughly 80% observed once, and the top ten hold roughly 1.8%. The chain employs TRBV5-1 and TRBJ2-7, with TRBD1 identical over 11 bases. The source material was Siglec-9- CD8+ T cells sorted from blood. The clonotype comes from a human donor in good health. DNA of the CDR3: TGCGCCAGCAGGGGACAGGGGGCCTACGAGCAGTACTTC. Its translation is CASRGQGAYEQYF.